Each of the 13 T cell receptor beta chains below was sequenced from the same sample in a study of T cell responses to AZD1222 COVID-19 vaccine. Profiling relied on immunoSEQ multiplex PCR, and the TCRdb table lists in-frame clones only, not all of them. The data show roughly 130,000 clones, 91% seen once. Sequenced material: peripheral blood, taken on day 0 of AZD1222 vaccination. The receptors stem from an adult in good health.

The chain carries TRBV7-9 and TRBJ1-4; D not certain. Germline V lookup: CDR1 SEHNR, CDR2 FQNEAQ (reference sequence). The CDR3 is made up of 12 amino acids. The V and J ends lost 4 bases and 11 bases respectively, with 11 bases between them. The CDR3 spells CASSSLQGKLFF. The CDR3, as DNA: TGTGCCAGCAGCTCCCTCCAAGGGAAACTGTTTTTT.

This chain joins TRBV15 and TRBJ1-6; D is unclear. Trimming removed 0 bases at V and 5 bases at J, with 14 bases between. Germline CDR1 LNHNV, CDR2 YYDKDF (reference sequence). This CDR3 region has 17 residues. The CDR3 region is CATSRDVRIFDNSPLHF. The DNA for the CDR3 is TGTGCCACCAGCAGAGACGTCCGTATATTCGATAATTCACCCCTCCACTTT. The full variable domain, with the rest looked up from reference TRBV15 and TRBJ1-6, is DAMVIQNPRYQVTQFGKPVTLSCSQTLNHNVMYWYQQKSSQAPKLLFHYYDKDFNNEADTPDNFQSRRPNTSFCFLDIRSPGLGDTAMYLCATSRDVRIFDNSPLHFGNGTRLTVT.

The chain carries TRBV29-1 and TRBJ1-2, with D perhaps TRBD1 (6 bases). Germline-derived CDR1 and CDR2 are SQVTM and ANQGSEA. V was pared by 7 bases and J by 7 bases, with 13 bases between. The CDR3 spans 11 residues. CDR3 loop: CSGTAGLGYTF. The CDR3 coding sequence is TGCAGCGGGACAGCCGGCCTTGGCTACACCTTC.

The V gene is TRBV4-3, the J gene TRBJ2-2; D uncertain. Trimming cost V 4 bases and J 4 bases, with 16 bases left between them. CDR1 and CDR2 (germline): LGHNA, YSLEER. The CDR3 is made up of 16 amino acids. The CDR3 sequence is CASSLEPAWGTGELFF. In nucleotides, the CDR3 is TGCGCCAGCAGCCTAGAACCAGCCTGGGGCACCGGGGAGCTGTTTTTT.

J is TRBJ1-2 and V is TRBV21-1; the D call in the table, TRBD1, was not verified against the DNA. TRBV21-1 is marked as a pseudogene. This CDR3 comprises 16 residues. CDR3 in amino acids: CASSKRTGPRYLSYTF. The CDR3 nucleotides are TGTGCCAGCAGCAAAAGGACAGGGCCCCGCTATTTGAGCTACACCTTC.

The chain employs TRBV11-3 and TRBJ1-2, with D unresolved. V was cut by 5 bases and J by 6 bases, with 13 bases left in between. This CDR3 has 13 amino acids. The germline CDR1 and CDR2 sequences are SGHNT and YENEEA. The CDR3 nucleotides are TGTGCCAGCAGCCCAACGGACGCGGATGGCTACACCTTC. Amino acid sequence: CASSPTDADGYTF.

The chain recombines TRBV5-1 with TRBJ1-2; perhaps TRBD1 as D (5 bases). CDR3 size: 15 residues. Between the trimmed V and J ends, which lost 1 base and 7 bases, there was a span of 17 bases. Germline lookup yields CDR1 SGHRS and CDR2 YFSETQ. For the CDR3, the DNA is TGCGCCAGCAGCTTGAGTCCAGGGTATTCGGTTGGCTACACCTTC. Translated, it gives CASSLSPGYSVGYTF.

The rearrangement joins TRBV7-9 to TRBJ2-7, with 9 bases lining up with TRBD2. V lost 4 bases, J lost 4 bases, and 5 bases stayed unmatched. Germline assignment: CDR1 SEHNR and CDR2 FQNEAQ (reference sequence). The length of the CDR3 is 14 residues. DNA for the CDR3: TGTGCCAGCAGCTCCCTAGCGGGAATTTACGAGCAGTACTTC. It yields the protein CASSSLAGIYEQYF.

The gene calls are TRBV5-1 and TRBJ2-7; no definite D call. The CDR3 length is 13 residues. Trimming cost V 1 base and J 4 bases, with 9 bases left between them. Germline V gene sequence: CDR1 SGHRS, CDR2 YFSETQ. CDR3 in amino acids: CASSLRNEYEQYF. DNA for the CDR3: TGCGCCAGCAGCTTGCGGAATGAGTACGAGCAGTACTTC.

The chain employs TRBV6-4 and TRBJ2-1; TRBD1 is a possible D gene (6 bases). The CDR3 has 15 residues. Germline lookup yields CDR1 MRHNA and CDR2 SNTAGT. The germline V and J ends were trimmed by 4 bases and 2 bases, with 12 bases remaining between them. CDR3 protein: CASSVRAGAYNEQFF. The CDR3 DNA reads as TGTGCCAGCAGTGTAAGGGCAGGGGCCTACAATGAGCAGTTCTTC.

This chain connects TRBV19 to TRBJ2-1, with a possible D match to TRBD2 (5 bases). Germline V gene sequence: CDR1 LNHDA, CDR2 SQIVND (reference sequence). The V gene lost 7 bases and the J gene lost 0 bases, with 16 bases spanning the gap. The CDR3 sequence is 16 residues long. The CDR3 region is CASTSKYGSSYNEQFF. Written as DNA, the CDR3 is TGTGCCAGTACCTCGAAATATGGGAGCTCCTACAATGAGCAGTTCTTC.

The CDR3 region is CASSLRRECTYEQYF. The CDR3 DNA follows: TGTGCCAGCAGCTTAAGACGGGAATGTACCTACGAGCAGTACTTC. J is TRBJ2-7 and V is TRBV7-3, with D maybe TRBD2 (5 bases). The ends were cut back, 1 base at V and 2 bases at J, with 12 bases in the middle. Germline CDR1 SGHTA, CDR2 FQGTGA. This CDR3 has 15 residues.

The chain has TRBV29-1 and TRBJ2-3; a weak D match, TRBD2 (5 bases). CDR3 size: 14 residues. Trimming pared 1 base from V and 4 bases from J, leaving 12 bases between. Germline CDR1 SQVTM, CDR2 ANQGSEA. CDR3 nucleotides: TGCAGCGTTGAAGCTAGCTCGCGTGCAGATACGCAGTATTTT. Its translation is CSVEASSRADTQYF.